These T cell receptor beta chains were read from a single sample in a study of T cells in Graves' hyperthyroidism and ophthalmopathy. TCRdb called the multiplex PCR reads again in MiXCR, with one record for every CDR3 protein. The table shows about 500,000 distinct CDR3 sequences, with approximately 16% occurring only once. The sequenced material came from blood. These receptors were obtained from a woman under 30 with Graves' hyperthyroidism. The CDR3 runs from the conserved cysteine through the conserved F or W. D genes are given only for firm matches. Not all rows give a size; the values are once, few, many and, for expanded clones, a class.

clone_size d_call j_call v_call cdr3_nt cdr3_aa
NA NA TRBJ1-2 TRBV6-6 TGTGCCAGCAGTTACGGGGGGCCCTATGGCTACACCTTC CASSYGGPYGYTF
many NA TRBJ2-7 TRBV12-3/TRBV12-4 TGTGCCAGCAGTTTCGACAGGGTGTGGGGGGCGGACTCCTACGAGCAGTACTTC CASSFDRVWGADSYEQYF
NA NA TRBJ1-2 TRBV12-3/TRBV12-4 TGTGCCAGCAGTCCCCTTCCGGAAAAGGGGGTGTTCTACACCTTC CASSPLPEKGVFYTF
NA NA TRBJ2-3 TRBV20-1 TGCAGTGCTAGAACTGGGCAGGGCGTTACGCAGTATTTT CSARTGQGVTQYF
many NA TRBJ2-1 TRBV28 TGTGCCAGCAGCCTAGGTGGTCGCTCCTACAATGAGCAGTTCTTC CASSLGGRSYNEQFF
many TRBD2 TRBJ2-1 TRBV20-1 TGCAGTGCTAGAGATCTCGGACTAGACTACAATGAGCAGTTCTTC CSARDLGLDYNEQFF
NA TRBD2 TRBJ2-6 TRBV4-1 TGCGCCAGCAGCCAAGTTGCCAGCGGGAGGGCTGGGGCCAACGTCCTGACTTTC CASSQVASGRAGANVLTF
NA TRBD1 TRBJ1-6 TRBV20-1 TGCAGTGCTAGAGTTGACAGGGACAATTCACCCCTCCACTTT CSARVDRDNSPLHF
many NA TRBJ2-3 TRBV20-1 TGCAGTGCTAGAGGGACTGCCCCTAGCACAGATACGCAGTATTTT CSARGTAPSTDTQYF
NA NA TRBJ1-1 TRBV29-1 TGCAGCGTTGTAGTGGGGAGGAACACTGAAGCTTTCTTT CSVVVGRNTEAFF
many NA TRBJ2-3 TRBV28 TGTGCCAGCAGTTTAGAGGGAGGCGTCGCAGATACGCAGTATTTT CASSLEGGVADTQYF
many NA TRBJ2-1 TRBV18 TGTGCCAGCTCAATAGAGGGGAGCGGGTACAATGAGCAGTTCTTC CASSIEGSGYNEQFF
many TRBD1 TRBJ1-1 TRBV12-3/TRBV12-4 TGTGCCACCGGGGACAGGGTGAACACTGAAGCTTTCTTT CATGDRVNTEAFF
NA NA TRBJ2-1 TRBV28 TGTGCCAGCACCGGGGTTCCGTCCTACAATGAGCAGTTCTTC CASTGVPSYNEQFF
many TRBD2 TRBJ2-3 TRBV11-2 TGTGCCAGCAGCTTATTGCGGGAGGCCCCAGATACGCAGTATTTT CASSLLREAPDTQYF
few TRBD1 TRBJ1-5 TRBV24-1 TGTGCCACCAGTGAGGGACAGGGGGGAGGCAATCAGCCCCAGCATTTT CATSEGQGGGNQPQHF
NA TRBD2 TRBJ2-1 TRBV24-1 TGTGCCACCAGTGACAGACTAGCGGGGGGGCCTGGCAATGAGCAGTTCTTC CATSDRLAGGPGNEQFF